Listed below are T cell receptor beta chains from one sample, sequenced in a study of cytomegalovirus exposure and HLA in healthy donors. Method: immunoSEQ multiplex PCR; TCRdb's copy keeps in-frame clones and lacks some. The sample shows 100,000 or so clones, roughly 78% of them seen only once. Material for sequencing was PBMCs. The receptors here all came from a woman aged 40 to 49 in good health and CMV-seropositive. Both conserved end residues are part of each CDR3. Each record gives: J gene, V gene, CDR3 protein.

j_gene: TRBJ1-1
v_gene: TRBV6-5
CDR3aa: CASSYPGGTEAFF

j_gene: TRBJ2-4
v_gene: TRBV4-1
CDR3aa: CASSQPRIAKNIQYF

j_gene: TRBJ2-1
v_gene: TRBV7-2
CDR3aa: CASSPTGYNEQFF

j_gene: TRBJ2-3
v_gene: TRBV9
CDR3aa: CASSVSGTSTDTQYF

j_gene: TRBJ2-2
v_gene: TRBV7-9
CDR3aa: CASSPQSTGGGELFF

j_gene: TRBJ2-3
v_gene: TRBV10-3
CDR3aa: CAISATGLAETDTQYF

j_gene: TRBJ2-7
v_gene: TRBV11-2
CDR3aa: CASSFSGNSYEQYF

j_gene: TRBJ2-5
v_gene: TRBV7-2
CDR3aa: CASSLVSKTQYF

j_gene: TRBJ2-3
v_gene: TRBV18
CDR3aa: CASSPLTGGPSDTQYF

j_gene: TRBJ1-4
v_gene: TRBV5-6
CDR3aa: CASSPTGMDEKLFF

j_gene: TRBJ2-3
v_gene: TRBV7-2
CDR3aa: CASSLAPRITDTQYF

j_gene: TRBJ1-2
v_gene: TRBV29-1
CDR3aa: CSVEVGRDIVGYTF

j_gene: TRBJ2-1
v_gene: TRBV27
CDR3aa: CASSFPTGRNEQFF

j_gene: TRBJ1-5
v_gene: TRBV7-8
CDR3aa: CASSPTRGNQPQHF

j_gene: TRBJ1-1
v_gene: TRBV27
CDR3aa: CASSTLDRANTEAFF

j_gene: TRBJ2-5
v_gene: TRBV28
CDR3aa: CASSSDLWEQYF

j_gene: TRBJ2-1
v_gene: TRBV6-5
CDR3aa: CASSYRVVEGSNEQFF

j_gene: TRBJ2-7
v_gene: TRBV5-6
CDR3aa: CASSPMGASGRNEQYF

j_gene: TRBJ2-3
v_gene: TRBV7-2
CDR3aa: CASSLTGGVRQDTQYF

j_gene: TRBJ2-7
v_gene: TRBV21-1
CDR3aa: CASSKGVGSGMIGSREQYF

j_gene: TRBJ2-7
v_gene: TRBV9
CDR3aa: CASSAGGQGIHYEQYF

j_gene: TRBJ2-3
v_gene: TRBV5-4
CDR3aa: CASSPEGQGDTQYF

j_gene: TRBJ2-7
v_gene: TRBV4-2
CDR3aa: CASSQDGAGVTYEQYF

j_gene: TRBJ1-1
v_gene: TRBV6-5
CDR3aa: CASSYSGGLSTEAFF

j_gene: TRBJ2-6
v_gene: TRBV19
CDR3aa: CASKRGSGANVLTF

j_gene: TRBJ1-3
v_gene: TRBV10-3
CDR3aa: CAISELGGTAGNTIYF

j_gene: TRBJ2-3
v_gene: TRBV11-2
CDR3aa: CASSLLTSGSTDTQYF

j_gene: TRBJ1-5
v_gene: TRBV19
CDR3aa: CASSATYQPQHF

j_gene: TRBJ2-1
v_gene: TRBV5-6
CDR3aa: CASSLGGRSNEQFF

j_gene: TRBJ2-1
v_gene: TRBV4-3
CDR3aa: CASSQGEREGLGEQFF

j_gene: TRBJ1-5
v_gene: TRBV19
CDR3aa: CASSMAVHQPQHF

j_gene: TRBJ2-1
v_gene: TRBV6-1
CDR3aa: CGLAGEPLDEQFF

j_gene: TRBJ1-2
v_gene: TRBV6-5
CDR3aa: CASSVDRVYGYTF

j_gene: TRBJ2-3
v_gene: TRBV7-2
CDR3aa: CASSYRSHTDTQYF

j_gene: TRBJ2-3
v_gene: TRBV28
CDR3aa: CASSLYAGGLDTQYF

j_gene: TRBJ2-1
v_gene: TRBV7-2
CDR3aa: CASGVRDSSYNEQFF

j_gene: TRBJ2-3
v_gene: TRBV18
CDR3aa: CASSPLGLADSTDTQYF

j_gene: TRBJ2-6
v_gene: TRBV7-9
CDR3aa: CASSLLGANVLTF

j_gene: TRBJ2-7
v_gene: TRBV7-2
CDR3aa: CASSLDRAWEQYF

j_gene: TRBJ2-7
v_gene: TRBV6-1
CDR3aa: CASDPGQGTNEQYF

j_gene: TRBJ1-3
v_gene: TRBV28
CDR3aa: CASSISERGNTIYF

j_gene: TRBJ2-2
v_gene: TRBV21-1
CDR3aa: CANAGQPSNTGELFF

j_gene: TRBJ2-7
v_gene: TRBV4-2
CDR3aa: CASSQGPGGLDEQYF

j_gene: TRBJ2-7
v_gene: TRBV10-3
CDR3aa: CAISVGTGVFEQYF

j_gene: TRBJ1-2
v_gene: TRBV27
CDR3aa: CASSLSGGGNYGYTF

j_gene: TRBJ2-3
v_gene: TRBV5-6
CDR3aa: CASSLGQGDTQYF

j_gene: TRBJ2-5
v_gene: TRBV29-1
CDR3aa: CSVERRTVGETQYF

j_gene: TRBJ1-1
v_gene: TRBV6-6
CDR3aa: CASSYDRQMNTEAFF

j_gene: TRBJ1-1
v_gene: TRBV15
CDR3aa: CATSRADFRSTEAFF

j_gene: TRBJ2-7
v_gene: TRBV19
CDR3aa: CATGGGAYEQYF

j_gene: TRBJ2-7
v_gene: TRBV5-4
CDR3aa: CASSLVWGQQSEQYF

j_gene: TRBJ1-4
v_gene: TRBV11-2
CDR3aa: CASSLSRGGFEKLFF